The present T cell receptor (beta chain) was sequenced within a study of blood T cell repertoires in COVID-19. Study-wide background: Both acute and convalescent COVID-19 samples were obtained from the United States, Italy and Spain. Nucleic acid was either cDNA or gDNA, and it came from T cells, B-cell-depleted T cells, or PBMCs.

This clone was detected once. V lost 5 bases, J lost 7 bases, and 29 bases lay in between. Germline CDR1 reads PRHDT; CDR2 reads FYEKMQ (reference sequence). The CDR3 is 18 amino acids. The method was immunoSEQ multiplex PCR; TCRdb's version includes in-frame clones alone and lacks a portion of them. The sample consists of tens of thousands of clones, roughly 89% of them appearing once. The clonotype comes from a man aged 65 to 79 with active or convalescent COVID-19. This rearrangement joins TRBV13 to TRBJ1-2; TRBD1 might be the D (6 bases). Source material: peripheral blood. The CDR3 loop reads CASSRGQWGGVGIGGYTF. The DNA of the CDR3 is TGTGCCAGCAGCCGGGGGCAGTGGGGAGGGGTTGGGATCGGTGGCTACACCTTC.